This T cell receptor (beta chain) was captured by sequencing in a study of tumor-infiltrating lymphocytes in primary liver carcinoma (dated by TCRdb to 2015 to 2018). As for the study more broadly: The five patients, three men and two women aged 30 to 69 years, had hepatocellular carcinoma (four) or combined HCC and intrahepatic cholangiocarcinoma (one). The five patients had tumors staged T1-T3 N0M0, with maximum diameters ranging from roughly 4 to 10 cm. Each sample produced about 3.65 to 7.13 million productive TCRbeta reads, and read depth showed no significant difference between tissue types. For each liver tumor, the study sampled five regions along with adjacent normal tissue and blood, and applied TCRbeta repertoire sequencing, expression microarrays and whole-exome sequencing. A total of roughly 35 specimens from 5 patients underwent TCRbeta repertoire sequencing, comprising 25 or so tumor regions, 5 adjacent noncancerous liver tissues and 5 peripheral blood samples. Agilent mRNA microarray profiling was performed on the approximately 25 tumor region samples to relate TCRbeta repertoire diversity to the local molecular phenotype. High reproducibility was observed for the technical replicate repertoires, with mean shared-clone rates approximately 0.9 and correlation coefficients above 0.95.

The full study reports these points: Repertoire overlap was found to be higher between tumor regions (mean about 36%) than between tumor-adjacent (around 17%) or tumor-blood (about 15%) pairs, consistent with antigen-driven expansion. Compared with blood, tumors had a significantly larger share of the repertoire taken up by the top 250 clones (p = 0.039). Because the samples were bulk and unsorted, CD4+ and CD8+ T cell repertoires could not be compared. Only about 7-24% of top clones were found in all five regions of a tumor, suggesting spatial heterogeneity of tumor-infiltrating T cells. With just a few patients in the study, the authors point out that the findings should be validated in a larger study. Because only the TCR beta chain was sequenced and unpaired alpha chains were not captured, true repertoire diversity is likely underestimated.

Ends trimmed: V by 3 bases, J by 2 bases; bases unmatched to a gene: 8. The CDR3 goes from the cysteine to the phenylalanine over 16 residues. Only CDR3 DNA remains: 48 bases, in frame from the first base. Via the germline V gene, CDR1 is SQVTM and CDR2 ANQGSEA. Of note for this clonotype: It has no known antigen specificity. Base-call qualities are not available, and no considerably larger clone is one nucleotide away.

TCRbeta-specific cDNA was reverse-transcribed from 500 ng total RNA using a constant-region primer and ProtoScript II reverse transcriptase. TCRbeta libraries were built with three nested multiplex PCR rounds, a slightly modified ARM-PCR procedure. Each of the first two PCR rounds ran for approximately 10 cycles using multiplex TRBV1-TRBV30 forward primers together with a Cbeta reverse primer. A final 25-cycle PCR with Deep VentR polymerase added sample barcodes and Illumina adapters. Before sequencing, amplicons of 200-500 bp were purified from gel using a QIAquick gel extraction kit. An Illumina HiSeq 2500 was used to sequence the TCRbeta amplicons with 250-bp paired-end reads. Per the source publication's procedure: To recover full CDR3 sequences, reads were quality-trimmed using Trimmomatic v0.33 and paired reads were then merged using FLASH v1.2.11. V, D and J germline segments were assigned to the rearranged TCRbeta sequences using MiGEC v1.2.1b. Clonotype statistics and Shannon-Wiener diversity indices were computed with VDJtools v1.0.0. Except for diversity analysis, only each sample's 250 most abundant clonotypes were used in subsequent analyses to reduce sampling bias. The public reads were reprocessed in TCRdb via fastp at Q25 and MiXCR, keeping in-frame beta chains. Duplicate CDR3 protein sequences are folded into a single record with the most common DNA and genes. None of the V and J calls come from the authors' own analysis; TCRdb made them. The sample table holds tens of thousands of distinct CDR3 sequences, of which roughly 77% were seen once. Jointly, the top ten make up 20% to 30% of the sample.

Without any cell sorting, total RNA and DNA were extracted together from roughly 21-30 mg of bulk tissue using the AllPrep DNA/RNA mini kit. Surgical resection was performed in China between 2015 and 2016 on four to six patients with histopathologically diagnosed primary liver carcinoma. Patients had chronic HBV infection and were treatment-naive at sampling. Five spatially separated regions were sampled per tumor: superior, inferior, left-lateral and right-lateral poles, plus the tumor centre. According to histology, viable tumor cells made up more than 80% of every tumor sample. Pieces of fresh tumor and adjacent tissue were cut in half, with one half kept in RNAlater at -80 degrees C and the other half sent for histology.

Recombination linked TRBV29-1 to TRBJ2-1, and TRBD2 aligns with 9 junction nucleotides. The sequence was collected from a man aged 40-49 years with primary liver carcinoma and hepatitis B virus infection. The sequenced sample was liver tumor tissue from sampling region 3. The sample's cell subset or site label is to be understood as: tumor region T3, left-lateral pole. The nucleotide sequence reads as follows: TGCAGCGTTGAGCCCCTGACTAGCGGAGCCTACAATGAGCAGTTCTTC. It specifies CSVEPLTSGAYNEQFF.